Here is one T cell receptor (beta chain) with its context. Antigen: not known. This record belongs to a study of T-cell reconstitution after alpha-beta-depleted transplantation in children. General study results and limits: Several hundred graft clones that had expanded were reportedly the source of alpha-beta T cells about two months after transplant. Elevated TCRbeta diversity at day 60 was traced, in some patients, to surviving recipient T cells and thymic progenitors. At one year after transplant, newly produced T cells mostly accounted for T-cell counts and diversity.

During its preparation, the TCRbeta library received unique molecular identifiers. TCRdb itself ran the PCR reads through MiXCR, one entry per CDR3 protein. The table shows around 500,000 distinct CDR3 sequences, with more than 20% occurring only once. The CDR3 totals 12 residues. Germline loops: CDR1 MNHEY, CDR2 SVGAGI. Trimming left V 10 bases short and J 6 bases short, with 12 bases between. The starting material was PBMCs, mostly from graft donor cells, obtained 360 days after TCRalphabeta/CD19-depleted stem cell transplant. The rearrangement uses TRBV6-5 and TRBJ1-4; no clear D. The sequence derives from a boy under three years old who had a stem cell transplant for acute myeloid leukemia, so the T cells may come from the graft donor. The CDR3 here is CANSPGDEKLFF. The CDR3 DNA sequence: TGTGCCAACAGCCCGGGAGATGAAAAACTGTTTTTT.